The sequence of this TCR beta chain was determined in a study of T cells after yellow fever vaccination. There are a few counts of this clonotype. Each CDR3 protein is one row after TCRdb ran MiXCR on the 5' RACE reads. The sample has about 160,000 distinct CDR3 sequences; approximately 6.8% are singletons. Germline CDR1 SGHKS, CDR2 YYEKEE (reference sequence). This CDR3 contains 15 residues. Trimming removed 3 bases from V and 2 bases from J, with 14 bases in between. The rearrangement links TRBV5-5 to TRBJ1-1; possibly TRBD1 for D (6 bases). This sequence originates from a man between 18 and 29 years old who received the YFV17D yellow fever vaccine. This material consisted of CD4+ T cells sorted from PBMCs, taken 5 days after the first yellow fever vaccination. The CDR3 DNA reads TGTGCCAGCAGCTGGCCTCAGGGACACAACACTGAAGCTTTCTTT. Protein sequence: CASSWPQGHNTEAFF.